A single sample gave rise to the 3 T cell receptor beta chains below, sequenced in a study of metastatic and nonmetastatic thyroid tumors. TCRdb re-analyzed the PCR reads through MiXCR. The sample has about 15,000 clones, 27% seen once. None of the patients had undergone any treatment ahead of thyroid surgery. Sequenced material: adjacent normal tissue. Every receptor here comes from a female donor with papillary thyroid cancer or a benign thyroid nodule (not recorded which). Some clones in this sample may be carry-over from other donors' samples.

This clone was seen more than once but under ten times. V and J are TRBV24-1 and TRBJ2-1, with D possibly called TRBD1 or TRBD2 (5 bases each). Looked up from germline, CDR1 is KGHDR and CDR2 is SFDVKD. V was pared by 2 bases and J by 5 bases, with 12 bases between. The CDR3 is 15 residues long. In nucleotides, the CDR3 is TGTGCCACCAGTGATTGGGGGACGGGTGACAATGAGCAGTTCTTC. It translates to CATSDWGTGDNEQFF.

This clone qualifies as medium-sized. The chain links TRBV20-1 to TRBJ2-5; TRBD2 matches 10 bases. This CDR3 spans 14 amino acids. With V trimmed by 3 bases and J by 5 bases, 6 bases remained unmatched. The germline V gene encodes CDR1 DFQATT and CDR2 SNEGSKA (reference sequence). For the CDR3, the DNA is TGCAGTGCTAGCCTAGCGGGAGTTTTGGAGACCCAGTACTTC. Residues: CSASLAGVLETQYF.

The chain uses TRBV10-3 and TRBJ2-3; D might be TRBD2 (5 bases). This CDR3 region has 13 residues. Germline CDR1 and CDR2: ENHRY and SYGVKD. The V end lost 9 bases, the J end lost 0 bases, and 10 bases lay between the germline ends. CDR3 nucleotide sequence: TGTGCCATAAGGGAGCGGAGCACAGATACGCAGTATTTT. This encodes CAIRERSTDTQYF.